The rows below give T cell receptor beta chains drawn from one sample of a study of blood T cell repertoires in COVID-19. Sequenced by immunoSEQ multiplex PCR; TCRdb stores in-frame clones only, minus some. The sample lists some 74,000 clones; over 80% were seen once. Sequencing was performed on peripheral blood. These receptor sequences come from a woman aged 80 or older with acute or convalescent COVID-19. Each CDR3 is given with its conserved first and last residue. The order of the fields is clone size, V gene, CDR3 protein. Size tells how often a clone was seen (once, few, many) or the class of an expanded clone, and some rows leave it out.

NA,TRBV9,CASSASGGQNTEAFF
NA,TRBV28,CASSVSSGGIYNEQFF
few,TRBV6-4,CASRPTGDTDTQYF
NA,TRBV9,CASSKGTGVEKLFF
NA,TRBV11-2,CASSGGDYTDTQYF
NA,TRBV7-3,CASSSTDYGEQFF
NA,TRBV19,CASSMGGMGPQHF
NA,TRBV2,CASSTRNTEAFF
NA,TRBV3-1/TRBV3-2,CASSPGTGEHYGYTF
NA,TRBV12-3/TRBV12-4,CASRSLANYGYTF
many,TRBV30,CAWSGSPRGTGELFF
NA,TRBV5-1,CASSFSGQNTEAFF
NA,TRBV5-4,CASSPTSGAAFNEKLFF
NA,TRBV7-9,CASSLSVVSNYGYTF
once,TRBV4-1,CASSQDRLLNEQFF
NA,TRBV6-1,CASSEVIRDGYTF
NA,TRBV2,CASEEGLAGVPGRNEQFF
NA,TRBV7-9,CASSFGLVPNEQFF
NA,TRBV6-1,CASSESVTGGYGYTF
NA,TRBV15,CATSSGDSLANTGELFF
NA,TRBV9,CASSVEGRGSYNSPLHF
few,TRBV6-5,CASSYSRHEQYF
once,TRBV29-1,CSVGHKNTEAFF
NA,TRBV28,CASSPATNEKLFF
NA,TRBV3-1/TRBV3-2,CASSQRTDTQYF